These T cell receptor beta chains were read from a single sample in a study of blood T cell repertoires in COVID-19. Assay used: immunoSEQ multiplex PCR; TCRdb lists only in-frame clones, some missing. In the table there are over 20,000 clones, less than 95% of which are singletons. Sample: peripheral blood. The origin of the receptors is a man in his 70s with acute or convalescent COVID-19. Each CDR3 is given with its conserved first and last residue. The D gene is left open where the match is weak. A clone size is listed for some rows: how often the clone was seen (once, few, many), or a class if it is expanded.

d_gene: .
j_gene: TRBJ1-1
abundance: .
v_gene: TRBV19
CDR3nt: TGTGCCAGTAGTATAACGGGAGTGAACACTGAAGCTTTCTTT
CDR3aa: CASSITGVNTEAFF

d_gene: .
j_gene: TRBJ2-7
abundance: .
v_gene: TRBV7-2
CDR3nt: TGTGCCAGCAGCCCCTCTAGCGTATCCTACGAGCAGTACTTC
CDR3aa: CASSPSSVSYEQYF

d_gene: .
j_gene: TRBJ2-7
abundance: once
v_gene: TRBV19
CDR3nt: TGTGCCAGTAGCGAGACAGGCGCCTACGAGCAGTACTTC
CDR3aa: CASSETGAYEQYF

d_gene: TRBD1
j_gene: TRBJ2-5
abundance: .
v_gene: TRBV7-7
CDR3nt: TGTGCCAGCAGCACTGAGAGGGGGCTTTTGGGGACCCAGTACTTC
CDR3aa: CASSTERGLLGTQYF

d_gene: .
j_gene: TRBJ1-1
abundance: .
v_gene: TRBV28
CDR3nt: TGTGCCAGCCCGTCTCCGACAGGACCGAACACTGAAGCTTTCTTT
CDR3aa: CASPSPTGPNTEAFF

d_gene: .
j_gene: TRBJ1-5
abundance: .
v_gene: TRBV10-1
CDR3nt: TGCGCCAGCAGTGACAGGGATAGCCAGCCCCAGCATTTT
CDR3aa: CASSDRDSQPQHF

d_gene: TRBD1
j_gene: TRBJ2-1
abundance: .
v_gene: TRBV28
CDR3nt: TGTGCCAGCAGCCCTCCCGGGACAGGGGGCGCCGAACAGTTCTTC
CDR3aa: CASSPPGTGGAEQFF

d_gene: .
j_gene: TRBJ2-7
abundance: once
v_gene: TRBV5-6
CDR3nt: TGTGCCAGCAGCTTGGTCGGGAGCCCCCGGGACGAGCAGTACTTC
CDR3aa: CASSLVGSPRDEQYF

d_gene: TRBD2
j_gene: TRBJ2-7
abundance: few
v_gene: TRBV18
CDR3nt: TGTGCTACTCGCCCCGGGGGGTCCTACGAGCAGTACTTC
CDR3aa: CATRPGGSYEQYF

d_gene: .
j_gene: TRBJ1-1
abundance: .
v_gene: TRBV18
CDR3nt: TGTGCCAGCTCACCTCTTCTAGAGAACACTGAAGCTTTCTTT
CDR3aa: CASSPLLENTEAFF

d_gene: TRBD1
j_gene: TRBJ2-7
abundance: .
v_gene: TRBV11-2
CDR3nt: TGTGCCAGCAGCTTAAAGGACAGGGGGGTCGGCGAGCAGTACTTC
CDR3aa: CASSLKDRGVGEQYF

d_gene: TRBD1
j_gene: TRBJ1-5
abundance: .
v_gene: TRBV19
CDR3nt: TGTGCCAGTAGCCGGGACAGGGGTTATCAGCCCCAGCATTTT
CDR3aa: CASSRDRGYQPQHF

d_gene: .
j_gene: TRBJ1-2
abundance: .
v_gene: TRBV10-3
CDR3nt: TGTGCCATCAGTGAGTCGGAGGGTCTTGGCCCCGGCGCCAACTTC
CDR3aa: CAISESEGLGPGANF

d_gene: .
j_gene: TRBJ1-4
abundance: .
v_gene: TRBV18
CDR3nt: TGTGCCAGCTCACCTGACAGATCCCTTAATGAAAAACTGTTTTTT
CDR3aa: CASSPDRSLNEKLFF

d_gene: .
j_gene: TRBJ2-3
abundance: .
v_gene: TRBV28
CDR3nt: TGTGCCAGCAGTTTGGGGAGGAGCACAGATACGCAGTATTTT
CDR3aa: CASSLGRSTDTQYF

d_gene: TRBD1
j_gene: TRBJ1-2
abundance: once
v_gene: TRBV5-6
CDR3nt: TGTGCCAGCAGCGTCTTTTCGACAGGGAACTATGGCTACACCTTC
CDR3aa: CASSVFSTGNYGYTF

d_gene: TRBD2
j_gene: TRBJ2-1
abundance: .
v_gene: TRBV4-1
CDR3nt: TGCGCCAGCAGCCCCGGGACTAGCGTGGGCAATGAGCAGTTCTTC
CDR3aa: CASSPGTSVGNEQFF

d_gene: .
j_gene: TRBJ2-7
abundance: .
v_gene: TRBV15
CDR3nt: TGTGCCACCAGCGGACGAAAGCTGTATAGGGACACCTTAACCTACGAGCAGTACTTC
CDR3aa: CATSGRKLYRDTLTYEQYF

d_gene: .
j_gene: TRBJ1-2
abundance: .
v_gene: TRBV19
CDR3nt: TGTGCCAGTACCCCTGGGACACTGTATGGCTACACCTTC
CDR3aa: CASTPGTLYGYTF

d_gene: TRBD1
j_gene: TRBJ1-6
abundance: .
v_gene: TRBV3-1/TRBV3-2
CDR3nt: TGTGCCAGCAGCTACGGGACAGATAATTCACCCCTCCACTTT
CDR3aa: CASSYGTDNSPLHF

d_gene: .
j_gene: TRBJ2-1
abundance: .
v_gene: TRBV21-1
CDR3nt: TGTGCCAGCAGCAAAGGAGGGGGATCCATGGATGAGCAGTTCTTC
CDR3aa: CASSKGGGSMDEQFF

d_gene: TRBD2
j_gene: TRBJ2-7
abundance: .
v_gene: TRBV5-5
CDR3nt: TGTGCCAGCAGCCCGGGACTAGCGTGGGAAGGGATGCAGTACTTC
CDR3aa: CASSPGLAWEGMQYF

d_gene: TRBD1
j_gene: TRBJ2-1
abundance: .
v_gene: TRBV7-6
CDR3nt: TGTGCCAGCAGCTCCGACAGGGTCCCCTCCTACAATGAGCAGTTCTTC
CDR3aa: CASSSDRVPSYNEQFF

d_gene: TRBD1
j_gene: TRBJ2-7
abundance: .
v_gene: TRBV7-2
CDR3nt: TGTGCCAGCAGCTTAATAGAGACAGGGGAATACGAGCAGTACTTC
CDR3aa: CASSLIETGEYEQYF

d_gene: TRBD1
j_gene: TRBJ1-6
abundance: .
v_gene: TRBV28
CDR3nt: TGTGCCAGCAGCTCCGTTCAGGGGGTGAATTCACCCCTCCACTTT
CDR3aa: CASSSVQGVNSPLHF

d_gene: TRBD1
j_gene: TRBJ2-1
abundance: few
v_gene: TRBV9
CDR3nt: TGTGCCAGCAGCGCCTTAGGACAGGGGCGGGGCAATGAGCAGTTCTTC
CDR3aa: CASSALGQGRGNEQFF

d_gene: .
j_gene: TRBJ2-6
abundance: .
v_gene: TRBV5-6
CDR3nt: TGTGCCAGCAGCTTGCCGTTCTCTGGGGCCAACGTCCTGACTTTC
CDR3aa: CASSLPFSGANVLTF

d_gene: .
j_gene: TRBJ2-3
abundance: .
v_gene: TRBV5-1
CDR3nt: TGCGCCAGCAGCAAGACTCCCGCCACAGATACGCAGTATTTT
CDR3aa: CASSKTPATDTQYF

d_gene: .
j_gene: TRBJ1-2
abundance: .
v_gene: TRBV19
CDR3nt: TGTGCCAGTAGTATGATGACAGTAAACTATGGCTACACCTTC
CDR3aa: CASSMMTVNYGYTF

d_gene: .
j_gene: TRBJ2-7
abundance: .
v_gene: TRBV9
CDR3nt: TGTGCCAGCAGCGTCGACGATACAGGGTTCGAGCAGTACTTC
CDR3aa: CASSVDDTGFEQYF

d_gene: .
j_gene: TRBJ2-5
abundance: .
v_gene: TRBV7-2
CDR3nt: TGTGCCAGCAGCTTAGCGCTAAACGGAGAGACCCAGTACTTC
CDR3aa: CASSLALNGETQYF

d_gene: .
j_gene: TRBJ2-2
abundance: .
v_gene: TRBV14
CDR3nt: TGTGCCAGCAGCCGGACTGAAACCGGGGAGCTGTTTTTT
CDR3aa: CASSRTETGELFF